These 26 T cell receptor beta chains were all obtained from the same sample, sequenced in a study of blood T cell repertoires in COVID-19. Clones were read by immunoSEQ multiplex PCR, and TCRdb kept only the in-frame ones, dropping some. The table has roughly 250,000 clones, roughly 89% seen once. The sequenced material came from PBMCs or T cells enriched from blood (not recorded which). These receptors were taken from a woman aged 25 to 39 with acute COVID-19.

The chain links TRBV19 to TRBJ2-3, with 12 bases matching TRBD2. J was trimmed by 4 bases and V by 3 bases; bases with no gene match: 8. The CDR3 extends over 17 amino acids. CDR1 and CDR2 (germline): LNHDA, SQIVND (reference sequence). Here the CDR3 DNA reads TGTGCCAGTAGTATGAAAAAAACTAGCGGGGGGCCAGATACGCAGTATTTT. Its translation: CASSMKKTSGGPDTQYF.

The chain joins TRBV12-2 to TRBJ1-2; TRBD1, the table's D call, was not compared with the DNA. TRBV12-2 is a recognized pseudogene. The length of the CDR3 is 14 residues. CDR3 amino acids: CASRRGQRNYGYTF. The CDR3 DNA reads TGTGCAAGTCGCCGGGGACAGCGGAACTATGGCTACACCTTC.

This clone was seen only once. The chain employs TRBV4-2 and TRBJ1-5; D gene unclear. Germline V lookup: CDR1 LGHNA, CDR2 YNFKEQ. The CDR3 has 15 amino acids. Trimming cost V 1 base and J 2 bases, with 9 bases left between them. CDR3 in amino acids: CASSQGPEGNQPQHF. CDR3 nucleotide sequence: TGTGCCAGCAGCCAAGGTCCGGAGGGCAATCAGCCCCAGCATTTT.

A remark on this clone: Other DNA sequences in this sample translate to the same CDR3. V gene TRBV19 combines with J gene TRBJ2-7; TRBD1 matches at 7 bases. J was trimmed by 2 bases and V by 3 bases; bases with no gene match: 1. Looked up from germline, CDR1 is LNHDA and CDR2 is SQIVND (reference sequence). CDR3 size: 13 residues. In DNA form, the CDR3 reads TGTGCCAGTAGTATTCAGGGGGCCTACGAGCAGTACTTC. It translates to CASSIQGAYEQYF.

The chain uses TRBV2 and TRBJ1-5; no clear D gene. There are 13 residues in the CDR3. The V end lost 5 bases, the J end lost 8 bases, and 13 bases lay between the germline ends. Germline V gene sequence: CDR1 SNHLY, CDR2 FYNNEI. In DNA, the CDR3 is TGTGCCAGCAGTCTCGACCTCGGAGAGCCCCAGCATTTT. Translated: CASSLDLGEPQHF.

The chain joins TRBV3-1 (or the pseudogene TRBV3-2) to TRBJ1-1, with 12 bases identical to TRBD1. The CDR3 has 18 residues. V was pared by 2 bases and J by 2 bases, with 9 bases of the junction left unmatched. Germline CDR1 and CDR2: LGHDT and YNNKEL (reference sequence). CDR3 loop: CASSQILPGTGGNTEAFF. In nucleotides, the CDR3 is TGTGCCAGCAGCCAAATACTCCCCGGGACAGGGGGCAACACTGAAGCTTTCTTT.

CDR3 sequence: CASSRDSLFEAFF. CDR3 coding DNA: TGTGCCAGTAGTCGGGACAGCCTCTTTGAAGCTTTCTTT. The V call is TRBV19, the J call TRBJ1-1; 7 bases agree with TRBD1. Germline lookup yields CDR1 LNHDA and CDR2 SQIVND (reference sequence). The ends lost 5 bases at V and 7 bases at J; junction bases unmatched: 7. The CDR3 totals 13 residues.

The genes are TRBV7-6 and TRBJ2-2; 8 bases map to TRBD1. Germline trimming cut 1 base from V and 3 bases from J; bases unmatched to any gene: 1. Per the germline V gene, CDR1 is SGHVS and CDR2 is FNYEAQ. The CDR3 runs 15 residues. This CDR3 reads CASSLEQGDTGELFF. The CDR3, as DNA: TGTGCCAGCAGCTTAGAACAGGGGGACACCGGGGAGCTGTTTTTT. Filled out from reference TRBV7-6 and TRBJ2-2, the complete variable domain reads GAGVSQSPRYKVTKRGQDVALRCDPISGHVSLYWYRQALGQGPEFLTYFNYEAQQDKSGLPNDRFSAERPEGSISTLTIQRTEQRDSAMYRCASSLEQGDTGELFFGEGSRLTVL.

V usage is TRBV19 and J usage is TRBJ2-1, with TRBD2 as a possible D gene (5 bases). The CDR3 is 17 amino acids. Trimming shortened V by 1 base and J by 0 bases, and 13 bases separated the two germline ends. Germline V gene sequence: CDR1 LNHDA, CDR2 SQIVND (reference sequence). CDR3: CASSIGGVGSSYNEQFF. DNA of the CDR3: TGTGCCAGTAGTATAGGTGGGGTGGGGAGCTCCTACAATGAGCAGTTCTTC.

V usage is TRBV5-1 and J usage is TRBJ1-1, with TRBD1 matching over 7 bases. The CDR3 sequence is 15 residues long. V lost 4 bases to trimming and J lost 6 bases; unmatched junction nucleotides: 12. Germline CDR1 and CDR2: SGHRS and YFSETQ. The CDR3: CASSIDQGGLSEAFF. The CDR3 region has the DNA TGCGCCAGCAGCATCGACCAGGGGGGTTTATCTGAAGCTTTCTTT.

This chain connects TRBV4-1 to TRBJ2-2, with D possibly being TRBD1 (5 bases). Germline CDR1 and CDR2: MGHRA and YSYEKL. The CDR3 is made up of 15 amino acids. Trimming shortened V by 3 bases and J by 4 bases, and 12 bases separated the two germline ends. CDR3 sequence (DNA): TGCGCCAGCAGCCATACGACAGTATCCACCGGGGAGCTGTTTTTT. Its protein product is CASSHTTVSTGELFF.

CDR3 amino acids: CASNRQVTGELFF. The CDR3 DNA follows: TGTGCCAGCAATCGACAGGTGACCGGGGAGCTGTTTTTT. J is TRBJ2-2 and V is TRBV12-3 or TRBV12-4; D perhaps matches TRBD1 (6 bases). The CDR3 contains 13 residues. Trimming shortened V by 7 bases and J by 5 bases, and 11 bases separated the two germline ends.

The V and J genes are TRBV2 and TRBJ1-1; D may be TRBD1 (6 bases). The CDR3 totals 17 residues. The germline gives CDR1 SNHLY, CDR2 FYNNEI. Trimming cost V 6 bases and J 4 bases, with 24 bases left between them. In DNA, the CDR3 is TGTGCCAGCAGCACTGACAGGCTTGGGGCGGGTGGCACTGAAGCTTTCTTT. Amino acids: CASSTDRLGAGGTEAFF.

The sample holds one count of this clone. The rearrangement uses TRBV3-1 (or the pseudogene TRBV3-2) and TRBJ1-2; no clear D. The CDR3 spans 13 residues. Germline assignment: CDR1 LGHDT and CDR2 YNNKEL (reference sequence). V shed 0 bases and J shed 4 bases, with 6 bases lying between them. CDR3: CASSQDVAYGYTF. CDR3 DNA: TGTGCCAGCAGCCAAGACGTAGCCTATGGCTACACCTTC.

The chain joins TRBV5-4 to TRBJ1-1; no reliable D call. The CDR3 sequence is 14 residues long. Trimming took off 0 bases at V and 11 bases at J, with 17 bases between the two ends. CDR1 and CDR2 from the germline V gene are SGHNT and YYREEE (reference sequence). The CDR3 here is CASSLETDSGTAFF. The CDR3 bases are TGTGCCAGCAGCTTGGAAACGGACTCGGGCACGGCTTTCTTT.

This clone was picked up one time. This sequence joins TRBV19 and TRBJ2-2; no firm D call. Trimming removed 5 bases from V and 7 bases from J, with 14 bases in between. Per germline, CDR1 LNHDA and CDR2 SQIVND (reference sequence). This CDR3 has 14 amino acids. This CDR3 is CASSEERMGGELFF. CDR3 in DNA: TGTGCCAGTAGTGAGGAACGAATGGGCGGGGAGCTGTTTTTT. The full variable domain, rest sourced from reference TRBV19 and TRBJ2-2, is DGGITQSPKYLFRKEGQNVTLSCEQNLNHDAMYWYRQDPGQGLRLIYYSQIVNDFQKGDIAEGYSVSREKKESFPLTVTSAQKNPTAFYLCASSEERMGGELFFGEGSRLTVL.

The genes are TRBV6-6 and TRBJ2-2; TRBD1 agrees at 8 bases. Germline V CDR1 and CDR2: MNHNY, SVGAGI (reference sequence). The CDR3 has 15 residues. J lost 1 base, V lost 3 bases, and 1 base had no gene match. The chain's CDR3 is CASSYGQGNTGELFF. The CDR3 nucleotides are TGTGCCAGCAGTTATGGACAGGGGAACACCGGGGAGCTGTTTTTT.

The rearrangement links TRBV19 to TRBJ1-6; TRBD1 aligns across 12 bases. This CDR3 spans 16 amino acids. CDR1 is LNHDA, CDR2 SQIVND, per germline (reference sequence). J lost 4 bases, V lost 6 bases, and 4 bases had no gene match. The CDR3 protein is CASSSGQGAYNSPLHF. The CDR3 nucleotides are TGTGCCAGTAGCTCGGGACAGGGGGCTTATAATTCACCCCTCCACTTT.

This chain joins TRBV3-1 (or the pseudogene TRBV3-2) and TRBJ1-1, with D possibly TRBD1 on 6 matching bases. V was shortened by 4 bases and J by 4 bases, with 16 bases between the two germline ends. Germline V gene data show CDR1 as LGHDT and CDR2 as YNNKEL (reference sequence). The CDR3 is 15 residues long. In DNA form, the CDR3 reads TGTGCCAGCAGCCGCGTACAGGGACGTGGCACTGAAGCTTTCTTT. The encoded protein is CASSRVQGRGTEAFF.

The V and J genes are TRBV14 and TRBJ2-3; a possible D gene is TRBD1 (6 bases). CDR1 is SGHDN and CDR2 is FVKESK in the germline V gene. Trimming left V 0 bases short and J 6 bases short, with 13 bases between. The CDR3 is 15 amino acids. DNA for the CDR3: TGTGCCAGCAGCCAAGAGTGGTCAGGGGCTGATACGCAGTATTTT. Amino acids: CASSQEWSGADTQYF. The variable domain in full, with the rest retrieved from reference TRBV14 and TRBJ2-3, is EAGVTQFPSHSVIEKGQTVTLRCDPISGHDNLYWYRRVMGKEIKFLLHFVKESKQDESGMPNNRFLAERTGGTYSTLKVQPAELEDSGVYFCASSQEWSGADTQYFGPGTRLTVL.

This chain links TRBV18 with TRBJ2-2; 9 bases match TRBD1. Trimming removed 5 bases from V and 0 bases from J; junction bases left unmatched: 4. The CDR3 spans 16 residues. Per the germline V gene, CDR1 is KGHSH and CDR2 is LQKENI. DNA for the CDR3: TGTGCCAGCTCAGGAACAGGGGGCTCGAACACCGGGGAGCTGTTTTTT. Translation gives CASSGTGGSNTGELFF.

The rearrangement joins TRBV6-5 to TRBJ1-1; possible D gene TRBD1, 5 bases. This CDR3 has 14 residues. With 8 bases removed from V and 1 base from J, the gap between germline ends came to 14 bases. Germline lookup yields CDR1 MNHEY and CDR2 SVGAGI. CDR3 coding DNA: TGTGCCAGCCTTACTTTTCAGGGGAACACTGAAGCTTTCTTT. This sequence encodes CASLTFQGNTEAFF.

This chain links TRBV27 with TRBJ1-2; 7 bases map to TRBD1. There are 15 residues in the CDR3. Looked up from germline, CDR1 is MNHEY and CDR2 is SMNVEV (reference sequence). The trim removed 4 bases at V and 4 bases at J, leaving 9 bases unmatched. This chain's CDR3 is CASSSTNYRGYGYTF. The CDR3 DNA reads TGTGCCAGCAGTTCAACAAACTACAGGGGCTATGGCTACACCTTC.

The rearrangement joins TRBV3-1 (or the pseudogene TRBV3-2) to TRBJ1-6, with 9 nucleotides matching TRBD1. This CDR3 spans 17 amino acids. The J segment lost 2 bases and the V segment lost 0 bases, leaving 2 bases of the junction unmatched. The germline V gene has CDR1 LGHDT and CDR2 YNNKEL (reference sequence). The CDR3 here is CASSQDGTGPYNSPLHF. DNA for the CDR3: TGTGCCAGCAGCCAAGATGGGACAGGGCCCTATAATTCACCCCTCCACTTT.

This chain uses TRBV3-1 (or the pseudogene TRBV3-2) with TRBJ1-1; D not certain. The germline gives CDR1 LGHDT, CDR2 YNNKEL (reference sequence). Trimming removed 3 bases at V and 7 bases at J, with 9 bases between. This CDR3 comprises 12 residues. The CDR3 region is CASSHGLGEAFF. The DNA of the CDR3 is TGTGCCAGCAGCCACGGACTGGGTGAAGCTTTCTTT.

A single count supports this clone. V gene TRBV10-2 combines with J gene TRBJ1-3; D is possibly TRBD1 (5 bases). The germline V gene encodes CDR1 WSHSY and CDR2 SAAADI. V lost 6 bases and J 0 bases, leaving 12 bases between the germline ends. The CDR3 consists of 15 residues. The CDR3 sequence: CASRGVAPSGNTIYF. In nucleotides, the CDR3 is TGCGCCAGCAGAGGGGTCGCCCCCTCTGGAAACACCATATATTTT.